This T cell receptor (beta chain) is from a study of PD-1 blockade in classical Hodgkin lymphoma. Overall study results and limits: Complete responders possessed baseline diversity comparable to newly diagnosed patients. CD4+ TCR diversity climbed significantly by C4D1, unlike CD8+ TCR diversity.

Profiling relied on immunoSEQ multiplex PCR, and the TCRdb table lists in-frame clones only, not all of them. The data contain tens of thousands of clones, roughly 75% of them singletons. In every patient, relapse followed autologous stem cell transplantation, while exposure to brentuximab vedotin differed. Regarding this clone: Its target is not known.

The CDR3 contains 17 residues. The specimen comprised peripheral blood mononuclear cells (PBMCs), sampled before the second cycle of nivolumab. The rearrangement joins TRBV21-1 to TRBJ2-5; TRBD2 is taken as the D call from the table, unchecked against the DNA. The end of the DNA aligns better with TRBJ2-7, so the J call may be wrong. TRBV21-1 is a pseudogene. This sequence originates from a human donor with classical Hodgkin lymphoma. Here the CDR3 DNA reads TGTGCCAGCAGCAAGACCGGGACTAGCGGGAGGGCCTACGAGCAGTACTTC. Translation: CASSKTGTSGRAYEQYF.